The 3 T cell receptor beta chains below were found in one sample sequenced in a study of T cells after yellow fever vaccination. MiXCR, applied by TCRdb to the 5' RACE reads, yields one record per CDR3 protein. The repertoire includes 100,000 to 150,000 distinct CDR3 sequences, 13% to 15% of them detected once, and around 46% sits in the top ten. This material consisted of CD8+ T cells sorted from PBMCs, taken 5 days after the yellow fever booster vaccination. All receptors derive from a man between 18 and 35 years old who received the YFV17D yellow fever vaccine.

The V and J genes are TRBV27 and TRBJ1-5; no clear D. This CDR3 region has 14 residues. Germline CDR1 reads MNHEY; CDR2 reads SMNVEV (reference sequence). Trimming removed 2 bases from V and 9 bases from J, with 14 bases in between. The CDR3 sequence: CASSLMPAFRPQHF. DNA for the CDR3: TGTGCCAGCAGTTTAATGCCAGCCTTTAGGCCCCAGCATTTT.

V is TRBV5-1 and J is TRBJ2-5, with D tentatively TRBD2 (5 bases). The CDR3 covers 14 residues. Trimming took 0 bases from V and 0 from J, leaving 6 bases between them. CDR1 and CDR2 from the germline V gene are SGHRS and YFSETQ. DNA for the CDR3: TGCGCCAGCAGCTTGGAGGAGGACCAAGAGACCCAGTACTTC. It yields the protein CASSLEEDQETQYF. Supplemented by reference TRBV5-1 and TRBJ2-5, the full variable domain reads KAGVTQTPRYLIKTRGQQVTLSCSPISGHRSVSWYQQTPGQGLQFLFEYFSETQRNKGNFPGRFSGRQFSNSRSEMNVSTLELGDSALYLCASSLEEDQETQYFGPGTRLLVL.

This clonotype was counted between two and nine times. The chain recombines TRBV1 with TRBJ2-7. TRBV1 is described as a pseudogene. This CDR3 comprises 13 residues. CDR3 DNA: TGCACCAGCAGCCAAGATCCAAGACGCGAGCAGTACGTC. This sequence encodes CTSSQDPRREQYV.